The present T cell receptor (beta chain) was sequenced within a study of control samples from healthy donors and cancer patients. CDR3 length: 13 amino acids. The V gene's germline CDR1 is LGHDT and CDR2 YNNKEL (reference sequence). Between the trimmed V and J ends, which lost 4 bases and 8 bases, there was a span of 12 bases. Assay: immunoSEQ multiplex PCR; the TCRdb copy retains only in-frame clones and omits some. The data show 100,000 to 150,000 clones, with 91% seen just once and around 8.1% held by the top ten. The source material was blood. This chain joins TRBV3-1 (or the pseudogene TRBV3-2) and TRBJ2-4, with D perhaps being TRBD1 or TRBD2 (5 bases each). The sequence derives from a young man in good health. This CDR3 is CASSLAGSYIQYF. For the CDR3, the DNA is TGTGCCAGCAGCCTGGCAGGGAGTTACATTCAGTACTTC.